This T cell receptor (beta chain) was sequenced during a study of shared clonotypes between healthy human individuals. Study as a whole: Three plates each covered CD4 naive and memory; CD8 naive two, CD8 memory one.

Both subsets, CD45RA+ naive and CD45RA-negative memory, were split from the CD4+ cells. The V gene lost 6 bases and the J gene lost 12 bases, with 23 bases spanning the gap. Looked up from germline, CDR1 is LGHNT and CDR2 is FRNRAP. The CDR3 length is 14 residues. Data came from immunoSEQ multiplex PCR; TCRdb stores just in-frame clones and leaves some out. Here the sample spans millions of clones, roughly 93% being singletons. The clonotype comes from a young man in good health. Some clones in this sample may be carry-over from other donors' samples. The chain joins TRBV12-5 to TRBJ1-2; unclear D gene. The sample was naive CD4+ T cells from PBMCs. Regarding subset: CD45RA+ positively selected. Written as DNA, the CDR3 is TGTGCTAGTGGGCGAGCGGGCCACCGATCGCCTCACACCTTC. This translates into CASGRAGHRSPHTF.